This T cell receptor (beta chain) was profiled in a study of CXCR3-negative and CXCR3-positive naive CD8 T cells. Study-level information: Roughly 1.5 +/- 0.3 million TRB reads came from each library, giving around 140 million in total.

Concerning this clonotype: As yet, its antigen is unknown.

Points from the study as a whole: Similar TRBV-TRBJ gene usage was seen in naive CXCR3-negative and CXCR3-positive cells, but not in memory cells. Both naive subsets showed comparably high diversity, and memory CD8+ cells showed much lower diversity.

In preparing the TRB cDNA libraries, 5' RACE with UMI labels was used. TCRdb re-called the 5' RACE reads and shows each CDR3 protein once, DNA omitted. The sample totals 100,000 to 150,000 distinct CDR3 sequences. This CDR3 has 12 amino acids. Germline lookup yields CDR1 KGHDR and CDR2 SFDVKD. The receptor comes from a human donor in good health. Some clones in this sample may be carry-over from other donors' samples. The sequenced sample was naive CXCR3- CD8+ T cells from blood. Subset: CD45RO-CCR7+CD27+CD95- naive CD8+ T cells lacking CXCR3 (TNR3-). The chain employs TRBV24-1 and TRBJ1-1. CDR3 amino acids: CATSDLGQRAFF.